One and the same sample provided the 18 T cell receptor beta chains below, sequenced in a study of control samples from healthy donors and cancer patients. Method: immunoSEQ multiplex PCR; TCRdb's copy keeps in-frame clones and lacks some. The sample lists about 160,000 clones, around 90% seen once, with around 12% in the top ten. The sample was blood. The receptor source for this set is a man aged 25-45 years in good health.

CDR3 residues: CASSQDGVTTYEQYF. CDR3 nucleotides: TGTGCCAGCAGCCAAGATGGGGTGACCACCTACGAGCAGTACTTC. The chain links TRBV4-2 to TRBJ2-7, with D hard to call. Trimming stripped 0 bases from V and 2 bases from J, with 11 bases between. The germline V gene has CDR1 LGHNA and CDR2 YNFKEQ. CDR3 length: 15 residues.

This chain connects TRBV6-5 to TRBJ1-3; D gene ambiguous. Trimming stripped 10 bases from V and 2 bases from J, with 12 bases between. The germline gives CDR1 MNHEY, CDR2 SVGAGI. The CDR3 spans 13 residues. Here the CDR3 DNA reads TGTGCCACCCCGGTCACTGCTGGAAACACCATATATTTT. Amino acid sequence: CATPVTAGNTIYF.

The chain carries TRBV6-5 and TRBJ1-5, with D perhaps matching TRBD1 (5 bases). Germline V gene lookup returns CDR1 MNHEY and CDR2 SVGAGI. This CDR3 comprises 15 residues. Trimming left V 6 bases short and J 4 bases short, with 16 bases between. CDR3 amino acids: CASRSTGVGNQPQHF. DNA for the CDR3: TGTGCCAGCAGGTCCACAGGCGTAGGGAATCAGCCCCAGCATTTT.

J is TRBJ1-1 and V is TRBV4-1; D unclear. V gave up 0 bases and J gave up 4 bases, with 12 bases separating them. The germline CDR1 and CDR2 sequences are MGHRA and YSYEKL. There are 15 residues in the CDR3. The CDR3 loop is CASSQEREGFTEAFF. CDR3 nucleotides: TGCGCCAGCAGCCAAGAGAGAGAGGGATTCACTGAAGCTTTCTTT.

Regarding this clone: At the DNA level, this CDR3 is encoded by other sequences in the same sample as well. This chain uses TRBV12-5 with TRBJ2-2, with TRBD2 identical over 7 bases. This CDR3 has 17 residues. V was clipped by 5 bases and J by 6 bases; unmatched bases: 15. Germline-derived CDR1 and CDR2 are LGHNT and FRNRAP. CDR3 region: CASGGTLGGMEPGELFF. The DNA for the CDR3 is TGTGCTAGTGGTGGCACGCTGGGGGGGATGGAGCCCGGGGAGCTGTTTTTT.

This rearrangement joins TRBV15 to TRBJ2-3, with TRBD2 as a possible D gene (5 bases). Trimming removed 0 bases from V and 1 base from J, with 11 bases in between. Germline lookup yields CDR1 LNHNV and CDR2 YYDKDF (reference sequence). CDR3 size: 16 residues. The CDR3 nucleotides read TGTGCCACCAGCAGAGATCCGGGGAGCGGCACAGATACGCAGTATTTT. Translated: CATSRDPGSGTDTQYF.

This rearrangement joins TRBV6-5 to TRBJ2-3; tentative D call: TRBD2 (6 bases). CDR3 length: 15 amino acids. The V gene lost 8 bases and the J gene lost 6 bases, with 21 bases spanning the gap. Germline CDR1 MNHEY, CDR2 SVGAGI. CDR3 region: CASLGTALGHDTQYF. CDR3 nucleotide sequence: TGTGCCAGCTTGGGGACTGCACTGGGGCACGATACGCAGTATTTT.

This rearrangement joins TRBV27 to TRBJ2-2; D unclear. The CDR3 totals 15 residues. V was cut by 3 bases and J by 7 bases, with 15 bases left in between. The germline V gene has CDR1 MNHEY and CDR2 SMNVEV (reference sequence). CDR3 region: CASSFVSPLSGELFF. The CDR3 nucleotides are TGTGCCAGCAGTTTTGTTAGCCCTCTGAGCGGGGAGCTGTTTTTT.

Here the CDR3 DNA reads TGTGCCAGCTCAACTCTGGGACCAGGGGGAGATACGCAGTATTTT. It translates to CASSTLGPGGDTQYF. The genes are TRBV18 and TRBJ2-3, with 7 bases lining up with TRBD1. V trimming: 5 bases; J trimming: 5 bases; junction bases outside the gene matches: 10. The V gene's germline CDR1 is KGHSH and CDR2 LQKENI. The CDR3 is made up of 15 amino acids.

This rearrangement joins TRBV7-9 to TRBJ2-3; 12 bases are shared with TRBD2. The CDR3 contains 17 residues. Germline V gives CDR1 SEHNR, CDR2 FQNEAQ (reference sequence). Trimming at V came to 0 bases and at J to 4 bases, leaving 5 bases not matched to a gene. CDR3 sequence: CASSLASTSGSSDTQYF. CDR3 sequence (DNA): TGTGCCAGCAGCTTAGCATCGACTAGCGGGAGTTCAGATACGCAGTATTTT.

DNA of the CDR3: TGTGCCAGCAGCTTAGCGTATAATGACAGGGGGGGAGGCTACACCTTC. Protein: CASSLAYNDRGGGYTF. This chain links TRBV7-2 with TRBJ1-2, with 9 bases lining up with TRBD1. Germline values: CDR1 SGHTA, CDR2 FQGNSA. V was pared by 0 bases and J by 8 bases, with 10 bases of the junction left unmatched. This CDR3 spans 16 amino acids.

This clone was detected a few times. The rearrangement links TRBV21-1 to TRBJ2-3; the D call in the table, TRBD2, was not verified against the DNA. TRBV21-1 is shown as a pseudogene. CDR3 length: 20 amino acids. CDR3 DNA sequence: TGTGCCAGCAGCAAAGGGACGGGAGAGGATTTGGGTGTATTCACAGATACGCAGTATTTT. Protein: CASSKGTGEDLGVFTDTQYF.

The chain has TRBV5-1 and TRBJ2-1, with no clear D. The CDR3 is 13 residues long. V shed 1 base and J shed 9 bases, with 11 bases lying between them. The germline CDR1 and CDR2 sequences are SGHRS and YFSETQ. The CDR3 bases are TGCGCCAGCAGCTTGCGCTGGTTTGGTGAGCAGTTCTTC. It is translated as CASSLRWFGEQFF.

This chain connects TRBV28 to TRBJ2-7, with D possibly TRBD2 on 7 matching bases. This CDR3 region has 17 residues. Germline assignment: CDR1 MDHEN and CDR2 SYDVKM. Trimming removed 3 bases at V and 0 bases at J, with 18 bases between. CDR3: CASSLAGAGPHSYEQYF. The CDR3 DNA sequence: TGTGCCAGCAGTTTGGCGGGGGCCGGGCCCCACTCCTACGAGCAGTACTTC.

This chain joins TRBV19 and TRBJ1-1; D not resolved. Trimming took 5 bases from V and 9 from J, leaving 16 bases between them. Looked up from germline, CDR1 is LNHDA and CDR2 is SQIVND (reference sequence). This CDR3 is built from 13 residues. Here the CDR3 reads CASSPWASRKAFF. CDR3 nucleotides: TGTGCCAGTAGTCCCTGGGCATCACGAAAAGCTTTCTTT.

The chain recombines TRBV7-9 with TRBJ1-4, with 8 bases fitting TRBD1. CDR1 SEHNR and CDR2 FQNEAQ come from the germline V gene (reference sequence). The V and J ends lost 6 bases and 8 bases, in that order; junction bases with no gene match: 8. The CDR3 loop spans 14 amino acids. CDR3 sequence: CASSPGQGQEKLFF. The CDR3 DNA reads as TGTGCCAGCAGTCCCGGACAGGGTCAGGAAAAACTGTTTTTT.

CDR3 nucleotide sequence: TGTGCCAGCAGTTTAACTGACAGGGGCTATGGCTACACCTTC. Amino acids: CASSLTDRGYGYTF. The chain uses TRBV28 and TRBJ1-2; 8 bases are a match to TRBD1. CDR1 MDHEN and CDR2 SYDVKM come from the germline V gene. The V and J ends lost 2 bases and 4 bases, in that order; junction bases with no gene match: 3. The CDR3 runs to 14 residues.

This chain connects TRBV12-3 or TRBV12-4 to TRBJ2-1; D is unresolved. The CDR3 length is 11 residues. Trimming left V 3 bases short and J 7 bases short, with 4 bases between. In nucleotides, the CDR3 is TGTGCCAGCAGTTTGGTTAATGAGCAGTTCTTC. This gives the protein CASSLVNEQFF.